This T cell receptor (beta chain) appears in the sequencing data of a study of a mutant IDH1 vaccine in newly diagnosed glioma. Study-level background: Males made up about 60% and females about 40% of treated patients, whose mean age was roughly 40 years. Before enrollment, patients got radiotherapy alone, temozolomide alone, or mostly the combination.

As regards this clone: Its antigen is currently unknown.

Time point of the sample: baseline, week 1 (first vaccination visit). Treatment noted: pre-vaccination baseline after standard-of-care therapy. Germline CDR1 reads SEHNR; CDR2 reads FQNEAQ (reference sequence). This CDR3 spans 14 amino acids. The germline V and J ends were trimmed by 4 bases and 0 bases, with 8 bases remaining between them. General study points: Pseudoprogression seemed unlinked to shifts in top peripheral T cell clonotypes.

Profiled with immunoSEQ multiplex PCR; TCRdb holds only in-frame clones, not every one. Of 45,000 to 65,000 clones detected, around 80% appear once; the ten largest clones hold roughly 18%. The TCR originated in a man younger than 35 with glioma. V gene TRBV7-9 combines with J gene TRBJ2-3; weak D call: TRBD1 (5 bases). Sequences were derived from PBMCs, sampled from a glioma patient treated with radiotherapy, temozolomide or both. This chain's CDR3 is CASSSTGSTDTQYF. DNA of the CDR3: TGTGCCAGCAGCTCAACAGGAAGCACAGATACGCAGTATTTT.